The 7 T cell receptor beta chains presented below share a single source sample, sequenced in a study of blood T cell repertoires in COVID-19 (dated by TCRdb to 2020 to 2021). Libraries were prepared through the immunoSEQ multiplex PCR assay. In its TCRdb copy, this immuneACCESS table keeps in-frame sequences only and misses some clones. Where compared with another copy, unresolved V genes explain less than half of these, and the others have no known cause. Recorded for this sample are 200,000 to 250,000 clones; 80% to 90% of them occurred a single time. In total, the top ten clones hold around 0.87% of the sample. Sequencing was performed on PBMCs or T cells enriched from blood (not recorded which). The receptors derive from a man aged 50-59 years who had been exposed to COVID-19.

This chain uses TRBV28 with TRBJ1-3; possibly TRBD1 for D (6 bases). The CDR3 covers 13 residues. V gave up 5 bases and J gave up 8 bases, with 13 bases separating them. Germline CDR1 and CDR2: MDHEN and SYDVKM. As DNA, the CDR3 is TGTGCCAGCAGTATACAGGGTTTTGACACCATATATTTT. Translation: CASSIQGFDTIYF.

V and J are TRBV24-1 and TRBJ1-5, with unresolved D. The CDR3 spans 14 residues. With 6 bases removed from V and 1 base from J, the gap between germline ends came to 9 bases. Germline CDR1 reads KGHDR; CDR2 reads SFDVKD. The CDR3 is CATSIGRSNQPQHF. DNA for the CDR3: TGTGCCACCAGTATTGGCAGAAGCAATCAGCCCCAGCATTTT.

This clone was recorded once. The V and J genes are TRBV2 and TRBJ2-5; TRBD1 agrees at 8 bases. The V gene's germline CDR1 is SNHLY and CDR2 FYNNEI. V dropped 2 bases and J dropped 3; count of bases not matched to a gene: 5. The CDR3 loop spans 15 amino acids. As DNA, the CDR3 is TGTGCCAGCAGTGAAAACCCAGGGGGCAAAGAGACCCAGTACTTC. Amino acid sequence: CASSENPGGKETQYF.

The V gene is TRBV4-1, the J gene TRBJ1-2; D not resolved. The CDR3 spans 12 residues. V lost 9 bases to trimming and J lost 4 bases, with 12 bases between them. Germline V gene sequence: CDR1 MGHRA, CDR2 YSYEKL. This CDR3 reads CASHGGSYGYTF. CDR3 nucleotide sequence: TGCGCCAGTCATGGAGGTTCCTATGGCTACACCTTC.

This chain uses TRBV9 with TRBJ2-1; perhaps TRBD1 as D (7 bases). This CDR3 is built from 15 residues. V gave up 2 bases and J gave up 3 bases, with 12 bases separating them. Looked up from germline, CDR1 is SGDLS and CDR2 is YYNGEE. The CDR3 protein is CASSVQGGDYNEQFF. CDR3 nucleotides: TGTGCCAGCAGCGTCCAGGGGGGTGACTACAATGAGCAGTTCTTC.

V is TRBV24-1 and J is TRBJ1-2; D call uncertain. V lost 6 bases to trimming and J lost 5 bases, with 15 bases between them. Germline-derived CDR1 and CDR2 are KGHDR and SFDVKD. The CDR3 has 14 residues. CDR3 loop: CATSLGAGEYGYTF. The CDR3 DNA sequence: TGTGCCACCAGTTTGGGAGCTGGAGAATATGGCTACACCTTC.

This rearrangement joins TRBV7-9 to TRBJ1-1; D ambiguous. The CDR3 length is 12 residues. Trimming left V 5 bases short and J 2 bases short, with 6 bases between. The germline V gene has CDR1 SEHNR and CDR2 FQNEAQ (reference sequence). This CDR3 is CASSPLNTEAFF. CDR3 bases: TGTGCCAGCAGCCCTCTAAACACTGAAGCTTTCTTT.